Presented here are 26 T cell receptor beta chains from one specimen sequenced in a study of vaccination effects on CD4 cells after COVID-19 (dated 2022 in TCRdb). After less than 13 days of culture, CD4+ T cells were isolated with the EasySep CD4+ T cell isolation kit. Convalescent patients had PCR-confirmed SARS-CoV-2 infection between March and December 2020, before Alpha, Beta and Delta variants emerged in the United States. Each participant got two doses of an mRNA SARS-CoV-2 vaccine, either BNT162b2 or mRNA-1273. These receptors' targets are unknown. The library was produced with the immunoSEQ multiplex PCR assay. Here the immuneACCESS table is served through TCRdb, limited to in-frame sequences with V and J called. Missing clones are a known gap in these copies; in checked studies unresolved V genes cover under half, and the rest lacks a known reason. The sample yields around 53,000 clones; nearly 75% were counted once. The ten largest make up about 5.4% of the sample.

The sample here was CD4+ T cells from PBMCs cultured without peptide, taken after COVID-19 vaccination. These receptors originate from a human donor who had a prior SARS-CoV-2 infection.

The rearrangement links TRBV9 to TRBJ1-3, with D possibly matching TRBD1 (5 bases). With 2 bases removed from V and 0 bases from J, the gap between germline ends came to 15 bases. The germline V gene encodes CDR1 SGDLS and CDR2 YYNGEE. The CDR3 runs 17 residues. CDR3 sequence: CASSVGLLTFSGNTIYF. The CDR3 DNA reads TGTGCCAGCAGCGTGGGACTCCTTACCTTCTCTGGAAACACCATATATTTT.

V and J are TRBV12-5 and TRBJ2-3, with D unresolved. CDR1 is LGHNT and CDR2 is FRNRAP in the germline V gene. The length of the CDR3 is 14 residues. V lost 1 base and J 2 bases, leaving 7 bases between the germline ends. CDR3: CASGLGTATDTQYF. In DNA form, the CDR3 reads TGTGCTAGTGGTTTGGGCACAGCCACAGATACGCAGTATTTT.

This chain uses TRBV7-2 with TRBJ2-3, with D unresolved. Germline CDR1 SGHTA, CDR2 FQGNSA. This CDR3 has 15 amino acids. V lost 1 base and J lost 2, with 10 bases in between. The CDR3 reads CASSLGAPYTDTQYF. CDR3 nucleotides: TGTGCCAGCAGCTTAGGAGCCCCATACACAGATACGCAGTATTTT.

V usage is TRBV7-3 and J usage is TRBJ2-3, with D perhaps matching TRBD1 or TRBD2 (6 bases each). Trimming removed 2 bases at V and 0 bases at J, with 12 bases between. This CDR3 comprises 16 residues. Germline lookup yields CDR1 SGHTA and CDR2 FQGTGA. For the CDR3, the DNA is TGTGCCAGCAGCTTAGTGGGGGGCCCTAGCACAGATACGCAGTATTTT. It yields the protein CASSLVGGPSTDTQYF.

The chain is built from TRBV11-3 and TRBJ2-1, with D perhaps given as TRBD1 or TRBD2 (6 bases each). Trimming took 2 bases from V and 8 from J, leaving 19 bases between them. Germline loops: CDR1 SGHNT, CDR2 YENEEA. The CDR3 consists of 16 residues. The chain's CDR3 is CASSLSGGGGTYEQFF. DNA of the CDR3: TGTGCCAGCAGCTTAAGCGGCGGAGGGGGTACGTATGAGCAGTTCTTC.

The rearrangement uses TRBV5-6 and TRBJ2-5; 9 bases fit TRBD2. Germline CDR1 SGHDT, CDR2 YYEEEE. V lost 2 bases, J lost 5 bases, and 16 bases stayed unmatched. The CDR3 length is 18 residues. CDR3 sequence: CASSFYSGREGSGETQYF. The CDR3, as DNA: TGTGCCAGCAGCTTTTACTCGGGGCGGGAGGGCTCCGGGGAGACCCAGTACTTC. The full variable domain, rest sourced from reference TRBV5-6 and TRBJ2-5, is DAGVTQSPTHLIKTRGQQVTLRCSPKSGHDTVSWYQQALGQGPQFIFQYYEEEERQRGNFPDRFSGHQFPNYSSELNVNALLLGDSALYLCASSFYSGREGSGETQYFGPGTRLLVL.

This clone has more than one count but fewer than ten. J is TRBJ1-6 and V is TRBV4-2; D gene uncertain. The germline gives CDR1 LGHNA, CDR2 YNFKEQ. The CDR3 extends over 16 amino acids. The germline V and J ends were trimmed by 3 bases and 7 bases, with 16 bases remaining between them. This chain's CDR3 is CASSHQTTVTNSPLHF. The CDR3 nucleotides are TGTGCCAGCAGCCACCAGACGACCGTGACAAATTCACCCCTCCACTTT.

The chain is built from TRBV9 and TRBJ2-5; D may be TRBD2 (5 bases). This CDR3 contains 16 residues. The V end was cut by 0 bases, the J end by 0 bases, with 12 bases between. Germline V gene sequence: CDR1 SGDLS, CDR2 YYNGEE. CDR3 loop: CASSVARGSYQETQYF. The DNA of the CDR3 is TGTGCCAGCAGCGTAGCTCGAGGGTCCTACCAAGAGACCCAGTACTTC.

The rearrangement uses TRBV5-4 and TRBJ2-3; no clear D. Looked up from germline, CDR1 is SGHNT and CDR2 is YYREEE (reference sequence). The CDR3 length is 14 residues. V lost 3 bases and J lost 0, with 8 bases in between. The CDR3 protein is CASSSPHSTDTQYF. Here the CDR3 DNA reads TGTGCCAGCAGCTCCCCACACAGCACAGATACGCAGTATTTT.

This chain connects TRBV6-2 or TRBV6-3 to TRBJ2-3; 11 bases map to TRBD2. The germline CDR1 and CDR2 sequences are MNHEY and SVGEGT. This CDR3 region has 17 residues. V was pared by 5 bases and J by 4 bases, with 11 bases of the junction left unmatched. In DNA, the CDR3 is TGTGCCAGCAGTGACGGAAAGACTAGCGGGATCGCAGATACGCAGTATTTT. The encoded protein is CASSDGKTSGIADTQYF.

With regard to this clone: Within the sample, other DNA sequences also encode this same CDR3. The rearrangement uses TRBV19 and TRBJ1-2, with D unclear. Trimming cost V 8 bases and J 0 bases, with 13 bases left between them. CDR3 size: 14 residues. Germline V gene sequence: CDR1 LNHDA, CDR2 SQIVND (reference sequence). This CDR3 is CASQSGRANYGYTF. CDR3 bases: TGTGCCAGTCAGAGCGGGAGGGCTAACTATGGCTACACCTTC.

This clone occurred a few times. CDR3 protein: CASSITSGYTF. CDR3 in DNA: TGTGCCAGCAGTATTACCTCTGGCTACACCTTC. The genes are TRBV2 and TRBJ1-2; D uncertain. The CDR3 spans 11 residues. Per germline, CDR1 SNHLY and CDR2 FYNNEI. The V and J ends lost 5 bases and 7 bases respectively, with 8 bases between them. Combining the CDR3 with reference TRBV2 and TRBJ1-2 gives the whole variable domain EPEVTQTPSHQVTQMGQEVILRCVPISNHLYFYWYRQILGQKVEFLVSFYNNEISEKSEIFDDQFSVERPDGSNFTLKIRSTKLEDSAMYFCASSITSGYTFGSGTRLTVV.

CDR3 DNA: TGTGCTAGTGGTTTTGGGGACAGGCTGATTTCTGGAAACACCATATATTTT. Its translation is CASGFGDRLISGNTIYF. The chain has TRBV12-5 and TRBJ1-3; TRBD1 agrees at 8 bases. The CDR3 runs to 17 residues. The V gene end was trimmed by 3 bases and the J gene end by 1 base; junction bases not matched to a gene: 8. CDR1 and CDR2 (germline): LGHNT, FRNRAP.

The chain combines TRBV3-1 (or the pseudogene TRBV3-2) with TRBJ2-1; 16 positions agree with TRBD2. The V and J ends lost 6 bases and 11 bases, in that order; junction bases with no gene match: 10. The CDR3 is made up of 16 amino acids. Germline lookup yields CDR1 LGHDT and CDR2 YNNKEL (reference sequence). CDR3 sequence reads: CASRHSGTSGRAQQFF. The CDR3 DNA sequence: TGTGCCAGCAGACATTCCGGGACTAGCGGGAGGGCCCAGCAGTTCTTC.

This chain links TRBV6-1 with TRBJ2-7, with D tentatively TRBD2 (5 bases). This CDR3 spans 14 amino acids. Germline CDR1 and CDR2: MNHNS and SASEGT. V gave up 3 bases and J gave up 4 bases, with 13 bases separating them. CDR3 residues: CASSDRSGGYEQYF. The CDR3 DNA follows: TGTGCCAGCAGTGACAGGTCCGGAGGTTACGAGCAGTACTTC.

CDR3 protein: CASSLISGEGYTF. CDR3 DNA sequence: TGCGCCAGCAGCCTAATATCTGGGGAAGGCTACACCTTC. The rearrangement uses TRBV4-3 and TRBJ1-2; D is uncertain. V was clipped by 4 bases and J by 8 bases, with 14 bases between them. The CDR3 is made up of 13 amino acids. The germline V gene encodes CDR1 LGHNA and CDR2 YSLEER.

V usage is TRBV9 and J usage is TRBJ2-1; the match to TRBD2 covers 9 bases. Germline CDR1 and CDR2: SGDLS and YYNGEE. The CDR3 is 15 residues long. J gave up 5 bases and V 3 bases, and 6 bases lay outside the gene matches. The DNA for the CDR3 is TGTGCCAGCAGCGCTCGGGTAGCGGGGGACAATGAGCAGTTCTTC. The encoded protein is CASSARVAGDNEQFF.

The V gene is TRBV21-1, the J gene TRBJ2-3; the table's TRBD2 call for D was not verified on the DNA. TRBV21-1 constitutes a pseudogene. CDR3 length equals 21 residues. The CDR3 region is CASSKAPVDSGRAGLTDTQYF. CDR3 DNA sequence: TGTGCCAGCAGCAAAGCCCCGGTTGATAGCGGGAGGGCCGGGTTAACAGATACGCAGTATTTT.

Only a few counts were recorded for this clone. Here the CDR3 DNA reads TGCGCCAGCAGCTTGTTCGCCGGCGGGGGGCCCTACAATGAGCAGTTCTTC. As protein: CASSLFAGGGPYNEQFF. The chain is built from TRBV5-1 and TRBJ2-1; 8 bases map to TRBD2. This CDR3 is built from 17 residues. Trimming cost V 1 base and J 2 bases; bases outside gene matches: 8. Germline CDR1 and CDR2: SGHRS and YFSETQ.

This chain joins TRBV7-9 and TRBJ1-2; a weak D match, TRBD1 (5 bases). Trimming removed 1 base from V and 7 bases from J, with 10 bases in between. There are 13 residues in the CDR3. Germline assignment: CDR1 SEHNR and CDR2 FQNEAQ (reference sequence). The CDR3 loop reads CASSLDVRGGYTF. The CDR3 DNA sequence: TGTGCCAGCAGCTTAGACGTTAGGGGTGGCTACACCTTC.

The CDR3 is CASSSSDGDYGYTF. The CDR3 nucleotides are TGTGCCAGCAGTTCCAGCGACGGTGACTATGGCTACACCTTC. The chain links TRBV6-6 to TRBJ1-2; D is uncertain. In germline, CDR1 is MNHNY, CDR2 SVGAGI (reference sequence). This CDR3 has 14 amino acids. V was cut by 4 bases and J by 3 bases, with 12 bases left in between.

This chain uses TRBV3-1 (or the pseudogene TRBV3-2) with TRBJ2-3, with 7 bases matching TRBD2. Germline CDR1 LGHDT, CDR2 YNNKEL (reference sequence). CDR3 size: 16 residues. V gave up 0 bases and J gave up 2 bases; unmatched junction bases: 5. The CDR3 bases are TGTGCCAGCAGCCAAGAGGGGCTAGCGGCCACAGATACGCAGTATTTT. This gives the protein CASSQEGLAATDTQYF.

The CDR3 reads CASSLQASNEKLFF. DNA for the CDR3: TGCGCCAGCAGCTTGCAGGCTTCTAATGAAAAACTGTTTTTT. This chain links TRBV5-1 with TRBJ1-4; no reliable D call. This CDR3 has 14 amino acids. Germline lookup yields CDR1 SGHRS and CDR2 YFSETQ. V shed 1 base and J shed 3 bases, with 7 bases lying between them. Drawing the rest from reference TRBV5-1 and TRBJ1-4, the complete variable domain is KAGVTQTPRYLIKTRGQQVTLSCSPISGHRSVSWYQQTPGQGLQFLFEYFSETQRNKGNFPGRFSGRQFSNSRSEMNVSTLELGDSALYLCASSLQASNEKLFFGSGTQLSVL.

This chain uses TRBV24-1 with TRBJ2-3, with 11 positions matching TRBD1. Losses at the gene ends were 2 bases for V and 6 bases for J; bases not matched to a gene: 9. The CDR3 is 17 residues long. From germline, CDR1 is KGHDR and CDR2 SFDVKD. CDR3 region: CATSDSGTGGMRDTQYF. The CDR3 DNA sequence: TGTGCCACCAGTGATTCCGGGACAGGGGGGATGAGGGATACGCAGTATTTT.

V usage is TRBV10-3 and J usage is TRBJ1-2; no reliable D call. The V and J ends lost 4 bases and 2 bases respectively, with 29 bases between them. The CDR3 is made up of 20 amino acids. Looked up from germline, CDR1 is ENHRY and CDR2 is SYGVKD. DNA for the CDR3: TGTGCCATCAGTGCGGCGGCATACTCTGTTAAAGTTAGGAAGAACTATGGCTACACCTTC. This sequence encodes CAISAAAYSVKVRKNYGYTF.

The rearrangement uses TRBV19 and TRBJ1-1, with D unresolved. Germline lookup yields CDR1 LNHDA and CDR2 SQIVND (reference sequence). Trimming removed 5 bases from V and 5 bases from J, with 12 bases in between. The CDR3 has 13 residues. CDR3 DNA sequence: TGTGCCAGTAGTGGGTGGAGTAGAACTGAAGCTTTCTTT. Amino acids: CASSGWSRTEAFF.